The 9 T cell receptor beta chains below come from one sample, sequenced in a study of T cell repertoires in cytomegalovirus infection. Their antigen targets remain unknown. TCRdb called the reads again in MiXCR, with one record for every CDR3 protein. The data contain approximately 390,000 distinct CDR3 sequences, 34% of them seen just once; the ten biggest clones take up roughly 13%. This material consisted of cultured PBMCs, taken from culture after CMV antigen stimulation. Source of these receptors: a human donor in good health (CMV status not recorded). Some clones in this sample may be carry-over from other donors' samples.

This clonotype was detected a few times. The V and J genes are TRBV7-9 and TRBJ1-2, with D possibly being TRBD1 (6 bases). Between the trimmed V and J ends, which lost 4 bases and 8 bases, there was a span of 11 bases. This CDR3 has 12 amino acids. Per germline, CDR1 SEHNR and CDR2 FQNEAQ (reference sequence). CDR3 bases: TGTGCCAGCAGCTCGGACAGAGTGGGCTACACCTTC. This codes for CASSSDRVGYTF.

There are many counts of this clonotype. The chain couples TRBV7-2 to TRBJ2-7, with D possibly matching TRBD2 (6 bases). Deletions cut 4 bases from V and 0 bases from J, with 7 bases between. This CDR3 is 13 amino acids long. Germline V CDR1 and CDR2: SGHTA, FQGNSA. Here the CDR3 reads CASSSGSSYEQYF. CDR3 in DNA: TGTGCCAGCAGCTCCGGGAGCTCCTACGAGCAGTACTTC. The full variable domain, its missing parts supplied by reference TRBV7-2 and TRBJ2-7, is GAGVSQSPSNKVTEKGKDVELRCDPISGHTALYWYRQSLGQGLEFLIYFQGNSAPDKSGLPSDRFSAERTGGSVSTLTIQRTQQEDSAVYLCASSSGSSYEQYFGPGTRLTVT.

This clonotype was detected ten times or more. This chain uses TRBV11-3 with TRBJ2-5; 9 bases map to TRBD2. V trimming: 5 bases; J trimming: 1 base; junction bases outside the gene matches: 5. The CDR3 is 15 residues long. Germline V gene data show CDR1 as SGHNT and CDR2 as YENEEA. Here the CDR3 DNA reads TGTGCCAGCAGCCCCCATAGCGGGAGCCAAGAGACCCAGTACTTC. Its translation: CASSPHSGSQETQYF.

The chain joins TRBV15 to TRBJ2-2; maybe TRBD1 (5 bases). Germline loops: CDR1 LNHNV, CDR2 YYDKDF (reference sequence). This CDR3 is 15 amino acids long. V dropped 2 bases and J dropped 3 bases, with 10 bases sitting between them. CDR3: CATSRQGSDTGELFF. The CDR3 bases are TGTGCCACCAGCAGACAGGGATCGGACACCGGGGAGCTGTTTTTT.

The CDR3 DNA follows: TGCGCCAGCAGCCAGCCCGGGAACGAAAAACTGTTTTTT. It encodes CASSQPGNEKLFF. The chain combines TRBV4-1 with TRBJ1-4; D gene uncertain. Per germline, CDR1 MGHRA and CDR2 YSYEKL. This CDR3 is 13 amino acids long. The V gene lost 3 bases and the J gene lost 8 bases, with 10 bases spanning the gap.

This clonotype has ten or more counts. V usage is TRBV18 and J usage is TRBJ2-5; D is undetermined. Germline lookup yields CDR1 KGHSH and CDR2 LQKENI. V lost 4 bases to trimming and J lost 4 bases, with 10 bases between them. The CDR3 contains 13 residues. CDR3 coding DNA: TGTGCCAGCTCACAACAGAATTTAGAGACCCAGTACTTC. Protein: CASSQQNLETQYF. Variable domain in full (rest from reference TRBV18 and TRBJ2-5): NAGVMQNPRHLVRRRGQEARLRCSPMKGHSHVYWYRQLPEEGLKFMVYLQKENIIDESGMPKERFSAEFPKEGPSILRIQQVVRGDSAAYFCASSQQNLETQYFGPGTRLLVL.

The V and J genes are TRBV29-1 and TRBJ2-3; 8 nucleotides align to TRBD2. The V gene end was trimmed by 4 bases and the J gene end by 1 base; junction bases not matched to a gene: 4. The CDR3 totals 14 residues. CDR1 and CDR2 (germline): SQVTM, ANQGSEA. The CDR3 here is CSVVGRAGTDTQYF. In nucleotides, the CDR3 is TGCAGCGTTGTCGGGAGGGCGGGCACAGATACGCAGTATTTT.

This clonotype was counted many times. This rearrangement joins TRBV4-3 to TRBJ2-1; the D gene is possibly TRBD2 (6 bases). Germline CDR1 reads LGHNA; CDR2 reads YSLEER. CDR3 length: 18 residues. V shed 0 bases and J shed 0 bases, with 15 bases lying between them. CDR3 bases: TGCGCCAGCAGCCAAGATCCCCTAGCGTTTAGCTCCTACAATGAGCAGTTCTTC. Translating gives CASSQDPLAFSSYNEQFF.

This rearrangement joins TRBV7-2 to TRBJ1-2; D is undetermined. Germline V gene sequence: CDR1 SGHTA, CDR2 FQGNSA. The CDR3 runs 11 residues. V shed 4 bases and J shed 1 base, with 1 base lying between them. CDR3 coding DNA: TGTGCCAGCAGCTATAACTATGGCTACACCTTC. It encodes CASSYNYGYTF.